Described below is a single TCR beta chain sequence and its context. The target antigen is unknown. The data were produced by immunoSEQ multiplex PCR, yet TCRdb's version contains in-frame clones alone and is incomplete. Of more than 50,000 clones listed, 77% are singletons. No immunosuppressive drugs were given to ulcerative colitis patients before diagnostic colonoscopy. The data stem from a study of pediatric ulcerative colitis. About the research overall: Ulcerative colitis patients had pancolitis or left-sided colitis, with confirming histology. Study-wide results and caveats: Blood-rectal clonal overlap within each person was significantly higher in ulcerative colitis patients than controls. Repertoires came from total lymphocyte DNA, so rare subsets like regulatory T cells may be missed.

This CDR3 comprises 19 residues. Trimming took 3 bases from V and 3 from J, leaving 27 bases between them. CDR1 is SGHDT and CDR2 is YYEEEE in the germline V gene. The specimen was blood. The sequence derives from a boy between 10 and 17 years old with moderate ulcerative colitis. This chain links TRBV5-6 with TRBJ2-5, with D tentatively TRBD2 (6 bases). The CDR3 sequence is CASSSIDAKEGTRKETQYF. DNA for the CDR3: TGTGCCAGCAGCTCAATTGATGCGAAGGAGGGAACTAGAAAAGAGACCCAGTACTTC.